One T cell receptor (beta chain) is described in this entry. What it binds is unknown. The germline V and J ends were trimmed by 1 base and 3 bases, with 10 bases remaining between them. The CDR3 spans 14 residues. Germline assignment: CDR1 SEHNR and CDR2 FQNEAQ (reference sequence). This entry is derived from a study of T cell responses to AZD1222 COVID-19 vaccine. Whole-study results and caveats: Among AZD1222 vaccinees, only 5 to 7 were seropositive at baseline. The sample set comprised mostly white British donors with more females, and clonal diversity was possibly underestimated. Elevations in Spike-specific TCR breadth and depth followed administration of two AZD1222 doses.

Using immunoSEQ multiplex PCR, the repertoire was profiled, and TCRdb retains in-frame clones only, with some absent. The sample holds about 150,000 clones; roughly 87% are singletons and the top ten take approximately 2.5%. The J gene is TRBJ2-7, the V gene TRBV7-9; tentatively, D is TRBD2 (5 bases). This clonotype was obtained from an adult in good health. The material was peripheral blood, obtained on day 0 of AZD1222 vaccination. CDR3 coding DNA: TGTGCCAGCAGCTTAGGCACTAGAGGCTACGAGCAGTACTTC. This translates into CASSLGTRGYEQYF.